What follows are 10 T cell receptor beta chains derived from one specimen sequenced in a study of blood T cell repertoires in COVID-19. Clones were read by immunoSEQ multiplex PCR, and TCRdb kept only the in-frame ones, dropping some. The data hold 150,000 to 200,000 clones, with roughly nine tenths observed a single time. The specimen was PBMCs or T cells enriched from blood (not recorded which). These receptors all stem from a woman in her 40s with acute COVID-19.

The chain joins TRBV19 to TRBJ1-5, with 7 bases fitting TRBD1. The ends lost 0 bases at V and 5 bases at J; junction bases unmatched: 7. The CDR3 consists of 16 residues. Germline CDR1 LNHDA, CDR2 SQIVND (reference sequence). Here the CDR3 DNA reads TGTGCCAGTAGTATAGACCCTGGACAGGAGTATCAGCCCCAGCATTTT. Translated: CASSIDPGQEYQPQHF. The whole variable domain, filled in from reference TRBV19 and TRBJ1-5, reads DGGITQSPKYLFRKEGQNVTLSCEQNLNHDAMYWYRQDPGQGLRLIYYSQIVNDFQKGDIAEGYSVSREKKESFPLTVTSAQKNPTAFYLCASSIDPGQEYQPQHFGDGTRLSIL.

This clone was counted only a few times. The chain employs TRBV6-5 and TRBJ2-5; 12 bases map to TRBD2. Germline loops: CDR1 MNHEY, CDR2 SVGAGI. The V segment lost 0 bases and the J segment 5 bases; nucleotides outside the gene matches: 4. The CDR3 is 16 residues long. CDR3 residues: CASSYSFGTSGETQYF. The CDR3 DNA is TGTGCCAGCAGTTACTCGTTTGGGACTAGCGGGGAGACCCAGTACTTC.

A few counts support this clone. The V call is TRBV19, the J call TRBJ1-5; D is perhaps TRBD1 (6 bases). The CDR3 consists of 14 residues. The germline gives CDR1 LNHDA, CDR2 SQIVND (reference sequence). The V end lost 3 bases, the J end lost 3 bases, and 9 bases lay between the germline ends. This CDR3 is CASSIRDTNQPQHF. The CDR3 DNA sequence: TGTGCCAGTAGTATCCGGGACACCAATCAGCCCCAGCATTTT.

The chain employs TRBV5-1 and TRBJ1-3; D remains ambiguous. Per germline, CDR1 SGHRS and CDR2 YFSETQ. The CDR3 consists of 15 residues. The germline V and J ends were trimmed by 6 bases and 0 bases, with 13 bases remaining between them. The CDR3 spells CASTSSGSSGNTIYF. DNA for the CDR3: TGCGCCAGCACCTCAAGTGGGAGCTCTGGAAACACCATATATTTT.

The CDR3 DNA follows: TGTGCCAGCAGCGAAGACAGGGGAGCTAACTATGGCTACACCTTC. Translated: CASSEDRGANYGYTF. The chain recombines TRBV11-2 with TRBJ1-2; 8 positions match TRBD1. CDR3 length equals 15 residues. Germline-derived CDR1 and CDR2 are SGHAT and FQNNGV. V was clipped by 5 bases and J by 0 bases; unmatched bases: 5.

This clone was observed a few times. V and J are TRBV6-5 and TRBJ2-7; weak D call: TRBD1 (5 bases). The V end was cut by 6 bases, the J end by 5 bases, with 14 bases between. The CDR3 runs 13 residues. The germline gives CDR1 MNHEY, CDR2 SVGAGI. The CDR3 DNA sequence: TGTGCCAGCAGACGCAATGGGGCCGACGAGCAGTACTTC. Amino acid sequence: CASRRNGADEQYF.

The V call is TRBV4-2, the J call TRBJ1-3, with TRBD1 matching over 9 bases. Germline CDR1 reads LGHNA; CDR2 reads YNFKEQ. The ends lost 6 bases at V and 4 bases at J; junction bases unmatched: 10. CDR3 length: 16 amino acids. The CDR3 sequence: CASRSDRGLPGNTIYF. CDR3 coding DNA: TGTGCCAGCAGATCTGACAGGGGGTTACCAGGAAACACCATATATTTT.

V gene TRBV5-1 combines with J gene TRBJ2-2; a weak D match, TRBD2 (5 bases). V dropped 4 bases and J dropped 3 bases, with 10 bases sitting between them. Germline V gives CDR1 SGHRS, CDR2 YFSETQ. This CDR3 is 14 amino acids long. The CDR3 here is CASSRTGDTGELFF. As DNA, the CDR3 is TGCGCCAGCAGCCGGACTGGGGACACCGGGGAGCTGTTTTTT.

The chain links TRBV27 to TRBJ1-1, with TRBD1 matching 7 bases. The trim removed 3 bases at V and 5 bases at J, leaving 6 bases unmatched. This CDR3 has 14 amino acids. Germline lookup yields CDR1 MNHEY and CDR2 SMNVEV (reference sequence). The CDR3 coding sequence is TGTGCCAGCAGTTTTCAGGGCAGGGGGACTGAAGCTTTCTTT. Its translation is CASSFQGRGTEAFF.

J is TRBJ2-5 and V is TRBV6-5; TRBD1 might be the D (5 bases). With 0 bases removed from V and 5 bases from J, the gap between germline ends came to 13 bases. The CDR3 sequence is 15 residues long. Looked up from germline, CDR1 is MNHEY and CDR2 is SVGAGI. The CDR3 sequence is CASSYSSARVETQYF. For the CDR3, the DNA is TGTGCCAGCAGTTACTCGAGCGCCAGGGTGGAGACCCAGTACTTC.